This TCR beta chain was sequenced during a study of cytomegalovirus exposure and HLA in healthy donors. Study as a whole: An earlier analysis identified 117 million unique TCR beta sequences in about 179 million T cells. The study's findings and limits: Most TCR sequences showed up rarely, but some public TCRs showed up in many donors. Some V segments could not be told apart, so they were left out, TRBV6-2 and TRBV6-3 among them.

CDR1 is SGHNT and CDR2 is YENEEA in the germline V gene. V lost 5 bases, J lost 1 base, and 8 bases lay in between. The CDR3 consists of 13 residues. As regards this clone: Its antigen remains unidentified.

The PCR had 60 Vbeta and 13 Jbeta primers. TCRdb keeps only in-frame clones here, not all; method: immunoSEQ multiplex PCR. The sample has some 120,000 clones; 74% are singletons. The sequenced sample consisted of PBMCs. This clonotype was obtained from a human donor in good health. The V gene is TRBV11-3, the J gene TRBJ1-1; maybe TRBD1 (6 bases). The CDR3 region is CASSLGQNTEAFF. The CDR3 nucleotides are TGTGCCAGCAGCCTGGGACAGAACACTGAAGCTTTCTTT.